The 7 T cell receptor beta chains below all came from one sample that was sequenced in a study of control samples from healthy donors and cancer patients. The table came from immunoSEQ multiplex PCR; TCRdb's copy has only in-frame clones and leaves some out. The table shows 100,000 to 150,000 clones, with 92% occurring only once. The sample was blood. These receptor sequences come from a young man in good health.

V usage is TRBV27 and J usage is TRBJ1-2; weak D call: TRBD1 (5 bases). This CDR3 region has 14 residues. Trimming pared 3 bases from V and 2 bases from J, leaving 10 bases between. Germline V gene lookup returns CDR1 MNHEY and CDR2 SMNVEV (reference sequence). The CDR3 sequence is CASSFPRANYGYTF. CDR3 coding DNA: TGTGCCAGCAGTTTCCCCAGGGCCAACTATGGCTACACCTTC.

The chain couples TRBV19 to TRBJ1-2; D perhaps matches TRBD1 (6 bases). This CDR3 spans 14 amino acids. Germline V gene lookup returns CDR1 LNHDA and CDR2 SQIVND (reference sequence). V dropped 5 bases and J dropped 13 bases, with 23 bases sitting between them. The CDR3 spells CASSAPGQRSMLTF. The CDR3 region has the DNA TGTGCCAGTAGTGCGCCCGGACAGCGGAGTATGCTCACCTTC.

The table lists this clone with a count of one. This sequence joins TRBV4-2 and TRBJ1-6, with 8 bases matching TRBD1. V shed 4 bases, J shed 8 bases, and the junction held 10 bases outside the gene matches. CDR1 is LGHNA and CDR2 is YNFKEQ in the germline V gene. CDR3 length equals 16 residues. The CDR3 region has the DNA TGTGCCAGCAGCCTTCGGACAGGGCAGGGGTATTCACCCCTCCACTTT. Encoded protein: CASSLRTGQGYSPLHF.

This chain joins TRBV5-5 and TRBJ2-3; 7 bases line up with TRBD2. V shed 3 bases, J shed 3 bases, and the junction held 7 bases outside the gene matches. CDR1 is SGHKS and CDR2 is YYEKEE in the germline V gene (reference sequence). The CDR3 has 15 amino acids. The CDR3 bases are TGTGCCAGCAGCTGGGGACTTAGCGGGACAGATACGCAGTATTTT. Its protein is CASSWGLSGTDTQYF. The full variable domain, completed using reference TRBV5-5 and TRBJ2-3, is DAGVTQSPTHLIKTRGQQVTLRCSPISGHKSVSWYQQVLGQGPQFIFQYYEKEERGRGNFPDRFSARQFPNYSSELNVNALLLGDSALYLCASSWGLSGTDTQYFGPGTRLTVL.

DNA for the CDR3: TGTGCCAGCAGCGTAGGGGGGAGTTCTAATGAAAAACTGTTTTTT. It is translated as CASSVGGSSNEKLFF. V gene TRBV9 combines with J gene TRBJ1-4; D might be TRBD1 (5 bases). The CDR3 runs to 15 residues. Germline loops: CDR1 SGDLS, CDR2 YYNGEE. The V gene lost 0 bases and the J gene lost 3 bases, with 9 bases spanning the gap.

CDR3 DNA: TGTGCCAGCAGCCCCACCAGGAACACTGAAGCTTTCTTT. It encodes CASSPTRNTEAFF. This chain uses TRBV13 with TRBJ1-1; unclear D gene. CDR1 is PRHDT and CDR2 is FYEKMQ in the germline V gene (reference sequence). V was cut by 5 bases and J by 1 base, with 8 bases left in between. The CDR3 runs 13 residues.

As for this clone: Germline is not matched at one junction end, which may reflect a read error. The chain joins TRBV3-1 (or the pseudogene TRBV3-2) to TRBJ2-2; D gene ambiguous. Germline V lookup: CDR1 LGHDT, CDR2 YNNKEL (reference sequence). The CDR3 runs 15 residues. The DNA of the CDR3 is TGTGCCAGCAGCCAAGAGAACCAGAACCCCGGGGAGCTGTTTTTT. This encodes CASSQENQNPGELFF.